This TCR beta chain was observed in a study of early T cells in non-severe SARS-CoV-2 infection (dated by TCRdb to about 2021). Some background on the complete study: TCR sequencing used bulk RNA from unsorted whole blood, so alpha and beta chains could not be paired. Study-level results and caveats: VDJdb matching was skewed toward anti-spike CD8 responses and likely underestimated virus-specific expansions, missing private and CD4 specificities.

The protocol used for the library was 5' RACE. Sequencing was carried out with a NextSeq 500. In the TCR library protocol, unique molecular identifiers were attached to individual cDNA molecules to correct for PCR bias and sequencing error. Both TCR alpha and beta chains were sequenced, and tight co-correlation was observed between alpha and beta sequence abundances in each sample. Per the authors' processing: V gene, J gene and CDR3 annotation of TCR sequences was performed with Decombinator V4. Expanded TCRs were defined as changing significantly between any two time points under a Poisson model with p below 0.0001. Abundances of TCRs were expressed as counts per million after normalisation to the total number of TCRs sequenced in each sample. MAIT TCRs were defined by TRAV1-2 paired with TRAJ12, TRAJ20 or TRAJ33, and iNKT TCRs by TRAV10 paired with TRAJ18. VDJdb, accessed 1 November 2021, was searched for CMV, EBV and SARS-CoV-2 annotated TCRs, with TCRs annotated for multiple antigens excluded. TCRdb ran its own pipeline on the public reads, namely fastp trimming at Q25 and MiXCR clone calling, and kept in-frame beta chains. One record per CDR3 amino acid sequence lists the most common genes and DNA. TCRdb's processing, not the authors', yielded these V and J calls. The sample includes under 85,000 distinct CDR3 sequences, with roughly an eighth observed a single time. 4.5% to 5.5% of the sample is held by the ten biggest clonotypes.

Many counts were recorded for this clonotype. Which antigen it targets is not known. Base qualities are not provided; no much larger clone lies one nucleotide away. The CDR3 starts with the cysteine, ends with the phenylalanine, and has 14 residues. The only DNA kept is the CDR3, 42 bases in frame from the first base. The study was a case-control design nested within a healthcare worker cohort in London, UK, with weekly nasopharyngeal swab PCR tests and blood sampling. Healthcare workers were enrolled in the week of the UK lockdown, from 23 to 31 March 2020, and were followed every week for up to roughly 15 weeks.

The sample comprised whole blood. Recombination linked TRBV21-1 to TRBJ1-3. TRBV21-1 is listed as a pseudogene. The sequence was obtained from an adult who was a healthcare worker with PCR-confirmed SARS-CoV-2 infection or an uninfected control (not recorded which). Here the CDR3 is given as CASLSSNSGNTIYF. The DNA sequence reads TGTGCCAGCCTCTCCAGTAACTCTGGAAACACCATATATTTT.